This T cell receptor (beta chain) derives from a study of blood T cell repertoires in COVID-19. Study at large: Samples taken during acute and convalescent COVID-19 were collected in the United States, Italy and Spain. Sources were T cells, B-cell-depleted T cells, or PBMCs; the material itself was cDNA or gDNA.

V was shortened by 5 bases and J by 4 bases, with 15 bases between the two germline ends. Germline V lookup: CDR1 SNHLY, CDR2 FYNNEI. The CDR3 sequence is 14 residues long. Libraries were prepared by immunoSEQ multiplex PCR; TCRdb keeps only in-frame clonotypes and omits some of them. The profile shows 55,000 to 70,000 clones, 70% to 80% of them singletons. The chain employs TRBV2 and TRBJ2-7; no firm D call. Sequenced input: peripheral blood. The clonotype was recovered from a human donor in a cohort sampled during active COVID-19. CDR3 protein: CASSKMVTTYEQYF. Written as DNA, the CDR3 is TGTGCCAGCAGTAAGATGGTGACAACTTACGAGCAGTACTTC.